This TCR beta chain is from a study of shared clonotypes between healthy human individuals. Study-wide findings and caveats: Clonotypes not shared had lower generation probabilities than those common to all four donors.

Note on this clone: Its antigen is not known.

Measured with immunoSEQ multiplex PCR; TCRdb has only the in-frame clones, and not every one. The sample has about 79,000 clones, roughly two thirds seen once; the top ten hold about half. Germline V gives CDR1 WSHSY, CDR2 SAAADI. Unmatched junction bases numbered 8, after V lost 8 bases and J lost 2 bases. This CDR3 comprises 15 residues. Input material: memory CD8+ T cells sorted from blood. The subset was: CD45RO+ cells pooled with CCR7-negative TemRA cells. The genes are TRBV10-2 and TRBJ2-3, with 9 positions matching TRBD2. This clonotype was sampled from a young man in good health. The CDR3 here is CASPTGTSHTDTQYF. In DNA form, the CDR3 reads TGCGCCAGCCCGACCGGGACTAGCCACACAGATACGCAGTATTTT.